These 32 T cell receptor beta chains were sequenced from one sample in a study of beta chain features in type 1 diabetes. Expressed TCRB transcripts were sequenced because the isolated RNA had all been reverse transcribed beforehand. Repertoires were generated with immunoSEQ multiplex PCR, while TCRdb's copy carries only in-frame clones and drops some. The sample records 900,000 or so clones, 15% to 20% being singletons. The sequenced sample was naive CD4+ T cells from blood. Receptor source: a woman under 30 in good health.

The chain has TRBV28 and TRBJ2-5; the D gene is possibly TRBD1 (5 bases). Germline lookup yields CDR1 MDHEN and CDR2 SYDVKM. V was cut by 3 bases and J by 7 bases, with 18 bases left in between. The CDR3 loop spans 15 amino acids. As DNA, the CDR3 is TGTGCCAGCAGTTTTCAGACACAAGAAAGGGGGACCCAGTACTTC. It codes for CASSFQTQERGTQYF.

V is TRBV4-3 and J is TRBJ2-2; D is unresolved. V lost 0 bases and J 5 bases, leaving 13 bases between the germline ends. The germline CDR1 and CDR2 sequences are LGHNA and YSLEER. This CDR3 comprises 16 residues. CDR3 protein: CASSQEGGVLTGELFF. The CDR3 region has the DNA TGCGCCAGCAGCCAAGAGGGTGGGGTCCTAACCGGGGAGCTGTTTTTT.

This clone came up a few times. CDR3 nucleotide sequence: TGTGCCATCAGGAACACCGGGGAGCTGTTTTTT. As protein: CAIRNTGELFF. The rearrangement links TRBV10-3 to TRBJ2-2; D remains unclear. This CDR3 contains 11 residues. The germline gives CDR1 ENHRY, CDR2 SYGVKD. The germline V and J ends were trimmed by 6 bases and 1 base, with 0 bases remaining between them.

This clone was detected only a few times. This chain connects TRBV6-6 to TRBJ2-3, with 7 bases matching TRBD2. Trimming at V came to 4 bases and at J to 5 bases, leaving 12 bases not matched to a gene. In germline, CDR1 is MNHNY, CDR2 SVGAGI (reference sequence). The CDR3 consists of 16 residues. Written as DNA, the CDR3 is TGTGCCAGCAGTTTACACGTGGGAGGGGATGTAGATACGCAGTATTTT. It specifies CASSLHVGGDVDTQYF.

The genes are TRBV27 and TRBJ1-1; D may be TRBD1 (5 bases). CDR1 and CDR2 (germline): MNHEY, SMNVEV (reference sequence). V was pared by 4 bases and J by 4 bases, with 19 bases between. This CDR3 comprises 16 residues. DNA of the CDR3: TGTGCCAGCAGTTCAGGCTCGTCGCAGGGTCTCACTGAAGCTTTCTTT. Translating it yields CASSSGSSQGLTEAFF.

This clone appeared many times. The chain couples TRBV10-3 to TRBJ2-1; no definite D call. This CDR3 spans 14 amino acids. Per germline, CDR1 ENHRY and CDR2 SYGVKD. Trimming took 10 bases from V and 0 from J, leaving 13 bases between them. DNA of the CDR3: TGTGCCACCTTGGAGCAGAGCTCCTACAATGAGCAGTTCTTC. It is translated as CATLEQSSYNEQFF.

This clone was seen only a few times. V usage is TRBV25-1 and J usage is TRBJ1-2, with TRBD1 matching over 7 bases. The CDR3 is 15 residues long. Trimming at V came to 4 bases and at J to 4 bases, leaving 9 bases not matched to a gene. Germline CDR1 reads MGHDK; CDR2 reads SYGVNS. In DNA form, the CDR3 reads TGTGCCAGCAGTGGAGAAAACAGGGGCAGCTATGGCTACACCTTC. Translation gives CASSGENRGSYGYTF.

This clone was seen a handful of times. The V gene is TRBV7-2, the J gene TRBJ1-2; TRBD1 might be the D (5 bases). Germline V gives CDR1 SGHTA, CDR2 FQGNSA. The CDR3 contains 14 residues. Trimming took 3 bases from V and 0 from J, leaving 8 bases between them. The CDR3 is CASSFTTANYGYTF. The CDR3 DNA reads as TGTGCCAGCAGCTTTACGACAGCTAACTATGGCTACACCTTC.

This clone has more than one count but fewer than ten. The chain employs TRBV6-5 and TRBJ1-1; the match to TRBD1 covers 9 bases. The V gene end was trimmed by 6 bases and the J gene end by 4 bases; junction bases not matched to a gene: 3. This CDR3 region has 13 residues. Germline CDR1 reads MNHEY; CDR2 reads SVGAGI. CDR3 sequence: CASRKQGATEAFF. The CDR3 nucleotides are TGTGCCAGCAGAAAACAGGGGGCCACTGAAGCTTTCTTT.

This clone has just a few counts. The chain couples TRBV6-6 to TRBJ2-5; 7 bases fit TRBD2. Trimming removed 5 bases from V and 5 bases from J; junction bases left unmatched: 5. The CDR3 covers 13 residues. Looked up from germline, CDR1 is MNHNY and CDR2 is SVGAGI (reference sequence). CDR3 coding DNA: TGTGCCAGCAGTCAGCTGGGGGGGGAGACCCAGTACTTC. This encodes CASSQLGGETQYF.

V is TRBV7-2 and J is TRBJ2-1, with a weak D call TRBD2 (5 bases). Germline values: CDR1 SGHTA, CDR2 FQGNSA. This CDR3 is 15 amino acids long. Trimming took off 1 base at V and 4 bases at J, with 11 bases between the two ends. The CDR3 loop is CASSLGGGVYNEQFF. The CDR3 DNA sequence: TGTGCCAGCAGCTTAGGTGGAGGCGTGTACAATGAGCAGTTCTTC.

This clone was observed a handful of times. The V call is TRBV5-5, the J call TRBJ1-2, with TRBD1 matching over 8 bases. The germline V gene has CDR1 SGHKS and CDR2 YYEKEE (reference sequence). This CDR3 region has 16 residues. Trimming cost V 4 bases and J 7 bases; bases outside gene matches: 15. The CDR3 sequence is CASSEAPRTGMGGYTF. The CDR3 DNA reads as TGTGCCAGCAGCGAAGCGCCGCGGACAGGGATGGGTGGCTACACCTTC.

The chain carries TRBV15 and TRBJ2-7; tentatively, D is TRBD1 or TRBD2 (6 bases each). V lost 1 base and J lost 2, with 33 bases in between. This CDR3 is built from 22 residues. Germline assignment: CDR1 LNHNV and CDR2 YYDKDF (reference sequence). The CDR3 DNA sequence: TGTGCCACCAGCAGAGGTCTTATGATTCGGGGGCTCCTCTCCCAAAATGCCTACGAGCAGTACTTC. Its translation is CATSRGLMIRGLLSQNAYEQYF.

The genes are TRBV27 and TRBJ1-6; D is unclear. Germline values: CDR1 MNHEY, CDR2 SMNVEV (reference sequence). The CDR3 extends over 13 amino acids. V shed 5 bases and J shed 3 bases, with 5 bases lying between them. DNA for the CDR3: TGTGCCAGCAGTCCCCTCTATAATTCACCCCTCCACTTT. Translation gives CASSPLYNSPLHF.

This clone was seen only a few times. This chain uses TRBV4-2 with TRBJ1-3; the D is unclear. V was clipped by 7 bases and J by 0 bases, with 7 bases between them. Germline CDR1 LGHNA, CDR2 YNFKEQ. The CDR3 length is 13 residues. The CDR3 loop is CASNEASGNTIYF. The CDR3 region has the DNA TGTGCCAGCAACGAAGCCTCTGGAAACACCATATATTTT.

In its sample, this clone was seen a few times. This rearrangement joins TRBV5-4 to TRBJ2-3; TRBD2 might be the D (6 bases). Trimming removed 4 bases from V and 0 bases from J, with 21 bases in between. Germline CDR1 SGHNT, CDR2 YYREEE (reference sequence). The CDR3 has 18 residues. CDR3 residues: CASSPLVGPGVSTDTQYF. The CDR3 bases are TGTGCCAGCAGCCCACTTGTAGGCCCGGGGGTCAGCACAGATACGCAGTATTTT.

This clone was observed a handful of times. The chain couples TRBV18 to TRBJ2-1, with 7 bases that match TRBD1. The length of the CDR3 is 17 residues. Germline lookup yields CDR1 KGHSH and CDR2 LQKENI. The ends lost 7 bases at V and 8 bases at J; junction bases unmatched: 20. The CDR3: CASCYRGRRLVPDEQFF. In DNA, the CDR3 is TGTGCCAGCTGCTACAGGGGAAGGCGGCTAGTCCCTGATGAGCAGTTCTTC.

Only a few counts were recorded for this clone. The rearrangement links TRBV18 to TRBJ2-3; D possibly corresponds to TRBD2 (5 bases). The CDR3 is made up of 15 amino acids. Trimming took off 4 bases at V and 1 base at J, with 12 bases between the two ends. Germline V CDR1 and CDR2: KGHSH, LQKENI. The CDR3 bases are TGTGCCAGCTCACTCGGGGTTGGAGGCACAGATACGCAGTATTTT. It yields the protein CASSLGVGGTDTQYF.

This clone is a singleton in its sample. The V call is TRBV7-2, the J call TRBJ1-5, with TRBD1 matching over 8 bases. Per the germline V gene, CDR1 is SGHTA and CDR2 is FQGNSA. Trimming took 5 bases from V and 2 from J; bases not matched to a gene: 2. This CDR3 contains 14 residues. DNA of the CDR3: TGTGCCAGCAGCCAGACAGGGGGCAATCAGCCCCAGCATTTT. Translating gives CASSQTGGNQPQHF.

The rearrangement uses TRBV6-6 and TRBJ2-2; TRBD2 might be the D (6 bases). Germline CDR1 reads MNHNY; CDR2 reads SVGAGI (reference sequence). V lost 0 bases, J lost 3 bases, and 8 bases lay in between. CDR3 length equals 15 residues. The CDR3 loop reads CASSYSIADTGELFF. CDR3 bases: TGTGCCAGCAGTTACTCGATAGCGGACACCGGGGAGCTGTTTTTT.

The chain uses TRBV19 and TRBJ2-5; weak D call: TRBD2 (5 bases). CDR1 LNHDA and CDR2 SQIVND come from the germline V gene (reference sequence). CDR3 size: 14 residues. V was cut by 3 bases and J by 5 bases, with 13 bases left in between. The CDR3 reads CASSITGIRETQYF. For the CDR3, the DNA is TGTGCCAGTAGTATTACCGGGATCCGGGAGACCCAGTACTTC.

A few counts support this clone. The rearrangement joins TRBV6-6 to TRBJ2-1; D is perhaps TRBD1 (6 bases). Trimming pared 6 bases from V and 7 bases from J, leaving 22 bases between. Germline assignment: CDR1 MNHNY and CDR2 SVGAGI (reference sequence). The CDR3 contains 16 residues. The CDR3 loop is CASRLSGQLLGNEQFF. The CDR3 bases are TGTGCCAGCAGGCTAAGTGGACAGCTTCTGGGTAATGAGCAGTTCTTC.

The chain couples TRBV18 to TRBJ2-5; no reliable D call. This CDR3 comprises 14 residues. V was clipped by 0 bases and J by 5 bases, with 10 bases between them. Germline lookup yields CDR1 KGHSH and CDR2 LQKENI. The CDR3 spells CASSPPPQAETQYF. CDR3 in DNA: TGTGCCAGCTCACCACCGCCGCAGGCGGAGACCCAGTACTTC.

The table lists this clone with a few counts. V gene TRBV29-1 combines with J gene TRBJ2-1; D not resolved. This CDR3 contains 17 residues. Trimming removed 1 base from V and 5 bases from J, with 21 bases in between. The germline CDR1 and CDR2 sequences are SQVTM and ANQGSEA. The CDR3 nucleotides are TGCAGCGTTGAAGGTCTTAAGGTCCCCCTTAGGAACAATGAGCAGTTCTTC. Translation gives CSVEGLKVPLRNNEQFF.

A few counts support this clone. CDR3 sequence (DNA): TGCGCCAGCAGCTTGGGCTCAGGGACTAGCGCCAAAGAGACCCAGTACTTC. It is translated as CASSLGSGTSAKETQYF. The chain uses TRBV5-1 and TRBJ2-5; 10 positions agree with TRBD2. Germline values: CDR1 SGHRS, CDR2 YFSETQ. The CDR3 has 17 amino acids. The V segment lost 0 bases and the J segment 3 bases; nucleotides outside the gene matches: 8.

This chain's CDR3 is CATLQGNHGYTF. CDR3 DNA: TGTGCCACCTTACAGGGGAACCATGGCTACACCTTC. V gene TRBV6-1 combines with J gene TRBJ1-2; 7 bases are shared with TRBD1. CDR1 is MNHNS and CDR2 is SASEGT in the germline V gene. V shed 10 bases, J shed 6 bases, and the junction held 8 bases outside the gene matches. CDR3 length: 12 amino acids.

This clone was found many times. This chain connects TRBV21-1 to TRBJ2-4. TRBV21-1 is a listed pseudogene. The CDR3 sequence is 13 residues long. CDR3 in DNA: TGTGCCAGCAGCAAAATAGCCAAAAACATTCAGTACTTC. Residues: CASSKIAKNIQYF.

The chain is built from TRBV7-9 and TRBJ2-6; 9 nucleotides line up with TRBD1. This CDR3 has 19 amino acids. V shed 6 bases, J shed 1 base, and the junction held 13 bases outside the gene matches. The germline gives CDR1 SEHNR, CDR2 FQNEAQ (reference sequence). The CDR3 nucleotides are TGTGCCAGCAGTCTGACCGGGACAGGGATTCGTTCTGGGGCCAACGTCCTGACTTTC. Residues: CASSLTGTGIRSGANVLTF.

This clone occurred a few times. This chain joins TRBV19 and TRBJ1-2; a weak D match, TRBD1 (5 bases). V dropped 6 bases and J dropped 4 bases, with 18 bases sitting between them. This CDR3 spans 15 amino acids. CDR1 LNHDA and CDR2 SQIVND come from the germline V gene (reference sequence). CDR3: CASRPPPRDGYGYTF. Written as DNA, the CDR3 is TGTGCCAGTAGACCCCCTCCGCGGGACGGCTATGGCTACACCTTC. The complete variable domain, with remaining parts taken from reference TRBV19 and TRBJ1-2, reads DGGITQSPKYLFRKEGQNVTLSCEQNLNHDAMYWYRQDPGQGLRLIYYSQIVNDFQKGDIAEGYSVSREKKESFPLTVTSAQKNPTAFYLCASRPPPRDGYGYTFGSGTRLTVV.

This clone was counted between two and nine times. This chain connects TRBV7-9 to TRBJ2-3; 7 nucleotides match TRBD2. This CDR3 is 13 amino acids long. J gave up 5 bases and V 5 bases, and 4 bases lay outside the gene matches. Germline V gene data show CDR1 as SEHNR and CDR2 as FQNEAQ (reference sequence). CDR3 nucleotide sequence: TGTGCCAGCAGCCCCACGGGGGGAGATACGCAGTATTTT. It is translated as CASSPTGGDTQYF.

The V call is TRBV6-6, the J call TRBJ2-7; 8 bases are a match to TRBD1. Germline assignment: CDR1 MNHNY and CDR2 SVGAGI (reference sequence). This CDR3 is built from 12 residues. Trimming at V came to 5 bases and at J to 3 bases, leaving 0 bases not matched to a gene. The CDR3 DNA reads as TGTGCCAGCAGTGGGACAGGCTACGAGCAGTACTTC. As protein: CASSGTGYEQYF.

This clone was detected a few times. This sequence joins TRBV2 and TRBJ2-1; D possibly corresponds to TRBD2 (6 bases). CDR1 SNHLY and CDR2 FYNNEI come from the germline V gene. This CDR3 is 12 amino acids long. V gave up 8 bases and J gave up 5 bases, with 10 bases separating them. Here the CDR3 reads CASGGDDNEQFF. The DNA for the CDR3 is TGTGCCAGCGGAGGGGACGACAATGAGCAGTTCTTC.